Presented here are 32 T cell receptor beta chains from one specimen sequenced in a study of blood T cell repertoires in COVID-19. Using immunoSEQ multiplex PCR, the repertoire was profiled, and TCRdb retains in-frame clones only, with some absent. This sample yields about 32,000 clones, of which about 92% are seen a single time; over 0.7% belongs to the top ten. Sequenced input: peripheral blood. The source is a male donor with active COVID-19.

This clone was observed a single time. The CDR3 loop is CAGYRGQGGYTF. DNA of the CDR3: TGTGCCGGCTATAGGGGGCAGGGTGGCTACACCTTC. The V call is TRBV28, the J call TRBJ1-2; 7 bases are shared with TRBD1. The CDR3 extends over 12 amino acids. V shed 11 bases, J shed 7 bases, and the junction held 10 bases outside the gene matches. CDR1 and CDR2 (germline): MDHEN, SYDVKM.

The chain has TRBV6-1 and TRBJ2-5; tentative D call: TRBD2 (7 bases). The germline CDR1 and CDR2 sequences are MNHNS and SASEGT. V shed 0 bases and J shed 5 bases, with 16 bases lying between them. The CDR3 consists of 16 residues. The CDR3 spells CASSEALGGGLETQYF. The CDR3 bases are TGTGCCAGCAGTGAAGCGCTGGGGGGGGGCCTGGAGACCCAGTACTTC.

The V and J genes are TRBV5-1 and TRBJ1-2, with a tentative D call TRBD1 (6 bases). The germline CDR1 and CDR2 sequences are SGHRS and YFSETQ. V dropped 4 bases and J dropped 4 bases, with 17 bases sitting between them. The CDR3 is 15 amino acids. The CDR3 spells CASSLPTGHAYGYTF. In DNA, the CDR3 is TGCGCCAGCAGCCTTCCTACGGGACACGCCTATGGCTACACCTTC. The variable domain in full, with the rest retrieved from reference TRBV5-1 and TRBJ1-2, is KAGVTQTPRYLIKTRGQQVTLSCSPISGHRSVSWYQQTPGQGLQFLFEYFSETQRNKGNFPGRFSGRQFSNSRSEMNVSTLELGDSALYLCASSLPTGHAYGYTFGSGTRLTVV.

This clone was found once. The chain couples TRBV9 to TRBJ2-5; 8 nucleotides align to TRBD2. The CDR3 extends over 14 amino acids. Germline lookup yields CDR1 SGDLS and CDR2 YYNGEE. V dropped 2 bases and J dropped 4; count of bases not matched to a gene: 4. The CDR3 protein is CASSVSGGGETQYF. CDR3 nucleotide sequence: TGTGCCAGCAGCGTGAGCGGGGGAGGAGAGACCCAGTACTTC.

This chain joins TRBV7-3 and TRBJ2-1, with TRBD2 matching over 8 bases. V lost 4 bases and J lost 6; bases outside the gene matches: 5. CDR1 and CDR2 from the germline V gene are SGHTA and FQGTGA. CDR3 length equals 14 residues. The CDR3 region is CASSSSGGRNEQFF. For the CDR3, the DNA is TGTGCCAGCAGCTCCAGCGGGGGTCGCAATGAGCAGTTCTTC.

V and J are TRBV30 and TRBJ2-7; 7 bases are a match to TRBD1. The CDR3 sequence is 15 residues long. V shed 3 bases, J shed 2 bases, and the junction held 10 bases outside the gene matches. Germline loops: CDR1 GTSNPN, CDR2 SVGIG (reference sequence). CDR3 protein: CAWRARDSLTYEQYF. The DNA for the CDR3 is TGTGCCTGGAGGGCTCGGGACAGTCTCACCTACGAGCAGTACTTC. The full variable domain, with the rest looked up from reference TRBV30 and TRBJ2-7, is SQTIHQWPATLVQPVGSPLSLECTVEGTSNPNLYWYRQAAGRGLQLLFYSVGIGQISSEVPQNLSASRPQDRQFILSSKKLLLSDSGFYLCAWRARDSLTYEQYFGPGTRLTVT.

The chain couples TRBV19 to TRBJ2-7, with 10 positions matching TRBD1. Germline-derived CDR1 and CDR2 are LNHDA and SQIVND (reference sequence). The ends lost 6 bases at V and 6 bases at J; junction bases unmatched: 8. The CDR3 runs to 14 residues. Here the CDR3 DNA reads TGTGCCAGTAGCACCGGGACAGGGGAGTCCGAGCAGTACTTC. Amino acids: CASSTGTGESEQYF.

This chain uses TRBV18 with TRBJ1-1, with D tentatively TRBD1 (6 bases). Trimming removed 2 bases from V and 2 bases from J, with 12 bases in between. Germline V gives CDR1 KGHSH, CDR2 LQKENI. This CDR3 contains 15 residues. The CDR3 DNA follows: TGTGCCAGCTCACCAACCGGGACACCCAACACTGAAGCTTTCTTT. It translates to CASSPTGTPNTEAFF. Using reference TRBV18 and TRBJ1-1 for the parts outside the CDR3, the full variable domain is NAGVMQNPRHLVRRRGQEARLRCSPMKGHSHVYWYRQLPEEGLKFMVYLQKENIIDESGMPKERFSAEFPKEGPSILRIQQVVRGDSAAYFCASSPTGTPNTEAFFGQGTRLTVV.

In nucleotides, the CDR3 is TGTGCCAGCAGTTTTATGCGGGGGACTGAAGCTTTCTTT. Its protein is CASSFMRGTEAFF. The chain has TRBV27 and TRBJ1-1, with D tentatively TRBD1 (5 bases). The V end was cut by 3 bases, the J end by 5 bases, with 10 bases between. The CDR3 consists of 13 residues. Germline CDR1 reads MNHEY; CDR2 reads SMNVEV (reference sequence).

The rearrangement joins TRBV9 to TRBJ2-2, with TRBD2 matching 7 bases. The CDR3 length is 14 residues. The germline V gene has CDR1 SGDLS and CDR2 YYNGEE. V trimming: 0 bases; J trimming: 6 bases; junction bases outside the gene matches: 2. The CDR3 sequence: CASSVGGGSGELFF. CDR3 in DNA: TGTGCCAGCAGCGTAGGCGGGGGATCCGGGGAGCTGTTTTTT.

The chain recombines TRBV19 with TRBJ1-5; D remains ambiguous. Trimming stripped 4 bases from V and 6 bases from J, with 13 bases between. The CDR3 totals 14 residues. Germline V gives CDR1 LNHDA, CDR2 SQIVND (reference sequence). The CDR3 DNA sequence: TGTGCCAGTAGTACCGCGAATGGGCTTCAGCCCCAGCATTTT. This encodes CASSTANGLQPQHF.

This chain connects TRBV9 to TRBJ1-2; no reliable D call. Trimming left V 2 bases short and J 10 bases short, with 15 bases between. The CDR3 is 13 amino acids. Per the germline V gene, CDR1 is SGDLS and CDR2 is YYNGEE. The CDR3: CASSVQGSHYYTF. The CDR3 DNA reads TGTGCCAGCAGCGTTCAAGGGAGCCATTACTACACCTTC.

This clone came up once. The chain joins TRBV27 to TRBJ2-2, with a weak D call TRBD1 (5 bases). The germline gives CDR1 MNHEY, CDR2 SMNVEV (reference sequence). V was shortened by 2 bases and J by 1 base, with 14 bases between the two germline ends. The CDR3 consists of 17 residues. The CDR3 sequence: CASSLPQGLMNTGELFF. CDR3 coding DNA: TGTGCCAGCAGTTTACCGCAGGGCCTCATGAACACCGGGGAGCTGTTTTTT.

V and J are TRBV6-1 and TRBJ1-2; TRBD1 might be the D (6 bases). The CDR3 extends over 15 amino acids. Germline CDR1 reads MNHNS; CDR2 reads SASEGT. The V end lost 0 bases, the J end lost 8 bases, and 16 bases lay between the germline ends. In DNA form, the CDR3 reads TGTGCCAGCAGTGAAGCGGGGGCGGGGGGCAACGGCTACACCTTC. This gives the protein CASSEAGAGGNGYTF.

This clone was recorded only once. The chain combines TRBV18 with TRBJ1-1; D is ambiguous. The CDR3 covers 13 residues. V was shortened by 2 bases and J by 1 base, with 5 bases between the two germline ends. Germline CDR1 and CDR2: KGHSH and LQKENI. CDR3 sequence: CASSPGQNTEAFF. CDR3 nucleotides: TGTGCCAGCTCACCAGGGCAGAACACTGAAGCTTTCTTT.

The genes are TRBV5-1 and TRBJ2-3; 8 bases are shared with TRBD2. J gave up 0 bases and V 0 bases, and 3 bases lay outside the gene matches. This CDR3 comprises 16 residues. CDR1 is SGHRS, CDR2 YFSETQ, per germline. The CDR3, as DNA: TGCGCCAGCAGCTTGGCGGGGGGGCAAAGCACAGATACGCAGTATTTT. Translating it yields CASSLAGGQSTDTQYF.

V gene TRBV6-2 or TRBV6-3 combines with J gene TRBJ1-1; D is uncertain. Trimming removed 4 bases at V and 0 bases at J, with 9 bases between. The CDR3 loop spans 14 amino acids. Germline loops: CDR1 MNHEY, CDR2 SVGEGT. The chain's CDR3 is CASSLQSMNTEAFF. The CDR3 region has the DNA TGTGCCAGCAGTTTACAGAGCATGAACACTGAAGCTTTCTTT.

This chain connects TRBV19 to TRBJ1-2; D call uncertain. The CDR3 is 15 amino acids. Germline loops: CDR1 LNHDA, CDR2 SQIVND (reference sequence). Trimming left V 0 bases short and J 7 bases short, with 15 bases between. The CDR3 bases are TGTGCCAGTAGTATAGAACACTCCTACAGATCTGGCTACACCTTC. Translated: CASSIEHSYRSGYTF.

This chain connects TRBV27 to TRBJ1-1; 7 bases match TRBD1. CDR3 length: 13 residues. Germline V gives CDR1 MNHEY, CDR2 SMNVEV (reference sequence). J gave up 4 bases and V 2 bases, and 1 base lay outside the gene matches. DNA of the CDR3: TGTGCCAGCAGTTTAACAGGGGTCACTGAAGCTTTCTTT. It is translated as CASSLTGVTEAFF.

The chain is built from TRBV6-2 or TRBV6-3 and TRBJ1-3; 7 bases match TRBD1. This CDR3 is built from 16 residues. V gave up 5 bases and J gave up 3 bases; unmatched junction bases: 10. Germline lookup yields CDR1 MNHEY and CDR2 SVGEGT. CDR3 protein: CASSLPSGQSGNTIYF. CDR3 DNA: TGTGCCAGCAGTCTCCCGTCGGGACAGAGTGGAAACACCATATATTTT.

This rearrangement joins TRBV12-5 to TRBJ2-3; a weak D match, TRBD1 (5 bases). Trimming cost V 6 bases and J 2 bases, with 18 bases left between them. Germline CDR1 is LGHNT and CDR2 is FRNRAP. The CDR3 contains 16 residues. The CDR3 region is CASGLAEWTTTDTQYF. The CDR3 coding sequence is TGTGCTAGTGGACTCGCCGAGTGGACAACCACAGATACGCAGTATTTT.

The chain employs TRBV6-2 or TRBV6-3 and TRBJ1-2; TRBD1 agrees at 7 bases. The CDR3 is 14 amino acids. Germline V gene sequence: CDR1 MNHEY, CDR2 SVGEGT. V was clipped by 4 bases and J by 4 bases; unmatched bases: 6. The DNA for the CDR3 is TGTGCCAGCAGTTTCAGGACAGGAGGCTATGGCTACACCTTC. Translated: CASSFRTGGYGYTF.

V gene TRBV6-5 combines with J gene TRBJ1-2, with TRBD1 matching 8 bases. CDR1 and CDR2 from the germline V gene are MNHEY and SVGAGI. This CDR3 spans 12 amino acids. The ends lost 8 bases at V and 8 bases at J; junction bases unmatched: 7. For the CDR3, the DNA is TGTGCCAGCTCGACAGGGGAAAGCGGCTACACCTTC. Encoded protein: CASSTGESGYTF.

The V gene is TRBV5-1, the J gene TRBJ1-2; D remains ambiguous. V lost 1 base, J lost 7 bases, and 11 bases lay in between. This CDR3 has 13 residues. Germline CDR1 SGHRS, CDR2 YFSETQ. The CDR3, as DNA: TGCGCCAGCAGCTTGCAGGAATCCGTTGGCTACACCTTC. This gives the protein CASSLQESVGYTF.

The chain employs TRBV2 and TRBJ2-2, with 7 nucleotides matching TRBD1. CDR1 and CDR2 from the germline V gene are SNHLY and FYNNEI. This CDR3 is built from 16 residues. V gave up 4 bases and J gave up 6 bases; unmatched junction bases: 11. DNA of the CDR3: TGTGCCAGCAGTGGGACAGGTTTGGTGAGGGCCGGGGAGCTGTTTTTT. Amino acids: CASSGTGLVRAGELFF. The full variable domain, in which reference TRBV2 and TRBJ2-2 provide the parts outside the CDR3, is EPEVTQTPSHQVTQMGQEVILRCVPISNHLYFYWYRQILGQKVEFLVSFYNNEISEKSEIFDDQFSVERPDGSNFTLKIRSTKLEDSAMYFCASSGTGLVRAGELFFGEGSRLTVL.

The chain carries TRBV19 and TRBJ1-6; D remains ambiguous. The CDR3 is 13 amino acids. V dropped 7 bases and J dropped 4 bases, with 8 bases sitting between them. Germline CDR1 reads LNHDA; CDR2 reads SQIVND (reference sequence). CDR3 bases: TGTGCCAGTAATGAGATATATAATTCACCCCTCCACTTT. It is translated as CASNEIYNSPLHF.

This chain connects TRBV9 to TRBJ2-3, with TRBD2 matching over 12 bases. Germline CDR1 reads SGDLS; CDR2 reads YYNGEE. Trimming at V came to 4 bases and at J to 1 base, leaving 4 bases not matched to a gene. CDR3 length: 16 residues. The CDR3, as DNA: TGTGCCAGCAGCATTCGGACTAGCGGGGGCACAGATACGCAGTATTTT. It yields the protein CASSIRTSGGTDTQYF. Filled out from reference TRBV9 and TRBJ2-3, the complete variable domain reads DSGVTQTPKHLITATGQRVTLRCSPRSGDLSVYWYQQSLDQGLQFLIQYYNGEERAKGNILERFSAQQFPDLHSELNLSSLELGDSALYFCASSIRTSGGTDTQYFGPGTRLTVL.

The chain has TRBV27 and TRBJ1-2; 9 bases line up with TRBD1. Losses at the gene ends were 6 bases for V and 4 bases for J; bases not matched to a gene: 9. The germline gives CDR1 MNHEY, CDR2 SMNVEV (reference sequence). The CDR3 length is 15 residues. CDR3 residues: CASSPGQGPLYGYTF. In nucleotides, the CDR3 is TGTGCCAGCAGCCCCGGACAGGGGCCCCTCTATGGCTACACCTTC.

V is TRBV7-9 and J is TRBJ1-2; D gene uncertain. V gave up 5 bases and J gave up 4 bases, with 17 bases separating them. Germline V gives CDR1 SEHNR, CDR2 FQNEAQ (reference sequence). The CDR3 is 15 amino acids. CDR3 bases: TGTGCCAGCAGCCCTGGGAGGGAGCAATTCTATGGCTACACCTTC. This codes for CASSPGREQFYGYTF. Combining the CDR3 with reference TRBV7-9 and TRBJ1-2 gives the whole variable domain DTGVSQNPRHKITKRGQNVTFRCDPISEHNRLYWYRQTLGQGPEFLTYFQNEAQLEKSRLLSDRFSAERPKGSFSTLEIQRTEQGDSAMYLCASSPGREQFYGYTFGSGTRLTVV.

Details on this clone: The DNA is left out, because the CDR3 cannot be placed on it with certainty; the CDR3 is given as TCRdb lists it. V gene TRBV11-3 combines with J gene TRBJ2-2; the D call of TRBD2 is as the table states it, not checked on the DNA. Germline CDR1 and CDR2: SGHNT and YENEEA. Counting both end residues, the CDR3 totals 16 amino acids. CDR3 sequence reads: CARPYGVGLTPGSCFF.

The rearrangement uses TRBV5-1 and TRBJ1-6, with D maybe TRBD1 (5 bases). Germline values: CDR1 SGHRS, CDR2 YFSETQ. V was shortened by 5 bases and J by 7 bases, with 19 bases between the two germline ends. CDR3 length: 16 amino acids. CDR3 loop: CASSRMPDIGNSPLHF. In DNA, the CDR3 is TGCGCCAGCAGTCGCATGCCGGACATAGGGAATTCACCCCTCCACTTT.

The CDR3, as DNA: TGTGCCAGCAGCGTAACAGCGGGGAACACCGGGGAGCTGTTTTTT. Protein: CASSVTAGNTGELFF. V usage is TRBV9 and J usage is TRBJ2-2; D may be TRBD2 (6 bases). Germline CDR1 SGDLS, CDR2 YYNGEE. With 1 base removed from V and 1 base from J, the gap between germline ends came to 8 bases. This CDR3 is 15 amino acids long.